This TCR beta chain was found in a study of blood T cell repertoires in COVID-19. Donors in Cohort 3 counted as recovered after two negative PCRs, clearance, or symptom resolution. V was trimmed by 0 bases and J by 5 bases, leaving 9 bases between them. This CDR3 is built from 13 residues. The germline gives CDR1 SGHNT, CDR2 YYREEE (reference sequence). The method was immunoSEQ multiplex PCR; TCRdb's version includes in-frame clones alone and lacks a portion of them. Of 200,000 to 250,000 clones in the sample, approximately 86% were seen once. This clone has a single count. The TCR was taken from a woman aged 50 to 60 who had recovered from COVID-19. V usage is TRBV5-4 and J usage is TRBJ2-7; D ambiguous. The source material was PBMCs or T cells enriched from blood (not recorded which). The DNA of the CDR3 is TGTGCCAGCAGCTTGGGCCTAGTTGACGAGCAGTACTTC. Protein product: CASSLGLVDEQYF.